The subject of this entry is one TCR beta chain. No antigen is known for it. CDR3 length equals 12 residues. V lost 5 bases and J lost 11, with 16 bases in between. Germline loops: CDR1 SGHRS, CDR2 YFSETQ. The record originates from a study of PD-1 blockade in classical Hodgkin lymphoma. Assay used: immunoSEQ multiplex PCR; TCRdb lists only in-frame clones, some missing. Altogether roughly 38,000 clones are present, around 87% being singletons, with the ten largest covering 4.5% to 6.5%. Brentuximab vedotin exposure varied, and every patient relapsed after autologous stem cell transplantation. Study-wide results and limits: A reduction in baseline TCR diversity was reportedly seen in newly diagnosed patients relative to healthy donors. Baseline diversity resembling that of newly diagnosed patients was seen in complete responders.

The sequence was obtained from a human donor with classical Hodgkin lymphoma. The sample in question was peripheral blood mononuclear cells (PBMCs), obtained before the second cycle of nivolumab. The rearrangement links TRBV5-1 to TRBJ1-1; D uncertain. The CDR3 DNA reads TGCGCCAGCAGATCTACCGGGGATACGGCTTTCTTT. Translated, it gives CASRSTGDTAFF.